These T cell receptor beta chains were read from a single sample in a study of T cells in Graves' hyperthyroidism and ophthalmopathy. TCRdb redid the calling of the multiplex PCR reads with MiXCR, one entry per CDR3 protein. The sample has about 350,000 distinct CDR3 sequences; approximately 20% are singletons. Sample: blood. The receptors were gathered from a woman between 18 and 29 years old with Graves' hyperthyroidism. Each CDR3 is given without its conserved first and last residue. Clone size appears in some rows only: once, few, many, or a class for an expanded clone.

J gene,clone size,V gene,CDR3 protein
TRBJ2-7,few,TRBV6-5,ASKMVGTVYEQY
TRBJ1-1,few,TRBV18,ASSEGLAGTEAF
TRBJ2-7,.,TRBV2,ASSEPRGGYEQY
TRBJ2-5,many,TRBV4-1,ASSPGLAGGYGTQY
TRBJ2-5,many,TRBV20-1,SARLAGSLETQY
TRBJ1-1,.,TRBV19,ASSPGSAMNTEAF
TRBJ2-7,many,TRBV6-4,ASIRGKTNYLTYEQY
TRBJ2-2,many,TRBV19,ASSPGLAEYTGELF
TRBJ2-7,.,TRBV11-2,ASSLSFSSYEQY
TRBJ1-1,many,TRBV24-1,ATSAGTLGDFKAF
TRBJ2-5,many,TRBV7-3,ASSSTGGGETQY
TRBJ1-2,many,TRBV2,ASSDAPGGYT
TRBJ1-2,many,TRBV5-6,ASSRRDLSPPTYGYT
TRBJ2-4,many,TRBV11-2,ASSLGTAGTGRNIQY
TRBJ1-2,many,TRBV6-1,ASSTKGGYT
TRBJ1-2,many,TRBV4-1,ASSQDPGGYGYT
TRBJ2-2,.,TRBV20-1,SATSAGYTGELF
TRBJ1-5,.,TRBV3-1,ASSQSGNNQPQH
TRBJ2-4,many,TRBV29-1,SGVAGAKNIQY
TRBJ1-1,many,TRBV2,ASSEVRDREAF
TRBJ1-2,many,TRBV5-1,ASSQDANYGYT
TRBJ2-7,many,TRBV6-2/TRBV6-3,ASSLGGGLAGEHEQY
TRBJ2-5,many,TRBV27,ASSRGGAETQY
TRBJ2-4,many,TRBV4-1,ASSQAGGAIQY
TRBJ2-7,many,TRBV5-1,ASSTDSASDYEQY
TRBJ1-5,.,TRBV12-3/TRBV12-4,ASSLAGLGGRGKQPQH
TRBJ2-7,.,TRBV12-3/TRBV12-4,ASRPGLGIPYEQY
TRBJ1-1,many,TRBV6-1,ASSERVKMEAF
TRBJ1-2,few,TRBV24-1,ATSDWVSGTGGIGYT
TRBJ2-7,few,TRBV12-3/TRBV12-4,ASSSLGGTAYEQY
TRBJ1-2,many,TRBV10-1,ASSESPGDGYT
TRBJ1-1,.,TRBV12-3/TRBV12-4,ASSLHRPLMNTEAF
TRBJ1-1,many,TRBV20-1,SALRQENTEAF
TRBJ2-5,many,TRBV7-6,ASSWVFGEAKETQY
TRBJ2-2,many,TRBV6-1,ASSPQGGGELF
TRBJ1-5,many,TRBV27,ASRLSVYSNQPQH
TRBJ2-5,many,TRBV20-1,SARPLALMGETQY
TRBJ2-3,few,TRBV7-2,ASSSGWGGGDGTDTQY
TRBJ1-2,.,TRBV28,ASSSPSPGRAPNYGYT
TRBJ2-7,few,TRBV3-1,ASTQGGDSYEQY
TRBJ2-7,.,TRBV4-1,ASSQGGQGEYEQY
TRBJ1-1,.,TRBV4-1,ASSPPFMNTEAF
TRBJ1-5,.,TRBV6-5,ASSYKQPQH
TRBJ1-2,many,TRBV7-6,ASSLFAGTHYGYT
TRBJ1-1,many,TRBV9,ASSEGISTEAF
TRBJ1-1,many,TRBV4-1,ASSQGRGLNTEAF
TRBJ2-5,many,TRBV29-1,SVLVQGIQETQY
TRBJ1-1,many,TRBV9,ASSVVGTTEAF
TRBJ2-5,many,TRBV6-1,ASHFGTGIGETQY
TRBJ2-7,many,TRBV5-1,ASSGGALEQY
TRBJ1-1,.,TRBV6-1,ASSVMAAGEAF